This T cell receptor (beta chain) comes out of a study of T cell repertoires in cytomegalovirus infection. Study context: It was the public TCR beta signatures that indicated both CMV infection and matching HLA type.

This clonotype has only a few counts. From the reads, TCRdb called clonotypes with MiXCR, one entry per CDR3 protein. The sample carries approximately 170,000 distinct CDR3 sequences, 17% recorded once. This receptor was taken from a human donor in good health (CMV status not recorded). Some clones in this sample may be carry-over from other donors' samples. The sequenced material came from CD8+ T cells from PBMCs.

CDR3 amino acids: CASSYRTGETNVLTF. In DNA form, the CDR3 reads TGTGCCAGCAGCTATCGGACAGGGGAGACCAACGTCCTGACTTTC. The chain has TRBV14 and TRBJ2-6; 9 bases agree with TRBD1. The germline CDR1 and CDR2 sequences are SGHDN and FVKESK. CDR3 length: 15 residues. Unmatched junction bases numbered 7, after V lost 5 bases and J lost 8 bases.